This T cell receptor (beta chain) emerged from a study of T cells in Graves' hyperthyroidism and ophthalmopathy. Trimming cost V 1 base and J 1 base; bases outside gene matches: 10. Germline V CDR1 and CDR2: SEHNR, FQNEAQ (reference sequence). CDR3 size: 17 residues. RNA transcripts gave rise to amplified TCR beta CDR3 regions. The HTBI primer set drove a first-round RT-PCR of the TCR CDR3. TCRdb re-analysed the multiplex PCR reads in MiXCR, keeping a single row per CDR3 protein. The sample has nearly 750,000 distinct CDR3 sequences, approximately 36% seen once. This clonotype was counted a few times. The TCR sequence derives from a woman in her 40s with Graves' hyperthyroidism. The chain recombines TRBV7-9 with TRBJ2-7; 7 positions match TRBD1. Sequencing used blood. CDR3 DNA sequence: TGTGCCAGCAGCTTAGAATCGACAGGGATAGGGTCCTACGAGCAGTACTTC. It yields the protein CASSLESTGIGSYEQYF.